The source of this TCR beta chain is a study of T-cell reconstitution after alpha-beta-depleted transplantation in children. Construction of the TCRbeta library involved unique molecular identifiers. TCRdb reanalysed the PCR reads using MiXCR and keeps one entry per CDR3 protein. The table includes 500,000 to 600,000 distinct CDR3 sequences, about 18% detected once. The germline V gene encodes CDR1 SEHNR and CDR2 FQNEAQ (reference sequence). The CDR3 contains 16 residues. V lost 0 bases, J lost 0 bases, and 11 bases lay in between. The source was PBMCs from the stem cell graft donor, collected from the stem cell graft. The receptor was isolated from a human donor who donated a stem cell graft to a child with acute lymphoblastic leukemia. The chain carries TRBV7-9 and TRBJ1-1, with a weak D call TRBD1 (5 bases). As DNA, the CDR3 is TGTGCCAGCAGCTTAGCGCCGGCAGGGCTGAACACTGAAGCTTTCTTT. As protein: CASSLAPAGLNTEAFF. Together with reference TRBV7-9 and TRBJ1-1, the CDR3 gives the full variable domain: DTGVSQNPRHKITKRGQNVTFRCDPISEHNRLYWYRQTLGQGPEFLTYFQNEAQLEKSRLLSDRFSAERPKGSFSTLEIQRTEQGDSAMYLCASSLAPAGLNTEAFFGQGTRLTVV.